This TCR beta chain was observed in a study of Ad26.COV2.S vaccination and SARS-CoV-2 variants. Findings of the study overall: Marked by substantial breadth, spike-specific CD8+ and CD4+ T cell responses were reportedly seen after vaccination.

Repertoires were generated with immunoSEQ multiplex PCR, while TCRdb's copy carries only in-frame clones and drops some. The top ten hold 1.9% of the sample, which has 300,000 to 350,000 clones, 86% seen once. V was shortened by 3 bases and J by 4 bases, with 15 bases between the two germline ends. Germline V CDR1 and CDR2: GTSNPN, SVGIG (reference sequence). The CDR3 extends over 14 amino acids. Comment on this clone: Its antigen is not known.

Treatment defined: roughly 20 received Ad26.COV2.S at low or high dose, single or two shots; about 5 received placebo; per-sample allocation not given. Each sample was drawn 63 days after the first injection (of vaccine or placebo). The TCR originated in a person aged 18-65 years who received the Ad26.COV2.S COVID-19 vaccine or a placebo. V is TRBV30 and J is TRBJ1-2; a weak D match, TRBD1 (5 bases). The sequenced sample was peripheral blood, obtained in a trial of Ad26.COV2.S vaccine versus placebo. The CDR3 sequence is CAWSMREGVYGYTF. CDR3 in DNA: TGTGCCTGGAGCATGCGAGAAGGGGTCTATGGCTACACCTTC.